This TCR beta chain stems from a study of T cells in Graves' hyperthyroidism and ophthalmopathy (dated by TCRdb to between 2018 and 2020). Looking at the study overall: Peripheral blood samples were taken at initial diagnosis, before any treatment was given. TCR V-J signatures able to tell the groups apart were searched for in a discovery cohort of about a hundred patients, of whom more than 40 had Graves' ophthalmopathy and 55 to 65 had stable Graves' hyperthyroidism. Whether ophthalmopathy could be predicted prospectively was tested in an independent validation cohort made up of approximately 19 hyperthyroidism patients plus 17 patients who later progressed to ophthalmopathy. The 75 to 100 discovery patients were randomly divided into training and test sets at a 7:3 ratio. The study also compared thyroid tissue and blood T-cell repertoires from 5 to 7 Graves' hyperthyroidism patients. After blood sampling, hyperthyroidism patients were treated with methimazole at a starting dose of 30 mg daily, and ophthalmopathy patients were treated with high-dose intravenous methylprednisolone. TCR Vbeta CDR3 sequencing of 120 to 150 peripheral blood samples (43 ophthalmopathy, about 75 hyperthyroidism and 17 progressor patients) is reported in the paper.

The table lists this clonotype with many counts. Its target antigen remains unknown. Per-nucleotide qualities are absent, and no much larger clonotype sits a single base away. Findings and caveats that apply to the study as a whole: Most expanded thyroid clonotypes (frequency above 0.001) were also detected in blood, suggesting blood repertoires may reflect thyroid immune responses. Ophthalmopathy was separated from stable hyperthyroidism by a 13 V-J signature model, with 85% to 90% sensitivity and roughly 81% specificity obtained in cross-validation and 80%/75% obtained in testing. Sample size was not statistically predetermined, and blinding of investigators to group allocation was not performed. In validation, the model predicted progression to ophthalmopathy a median of about 6 months before onset, with roughly 68% sensitivity and just under 75% specificity.

Stable Graves' hyperthyroidism was defined as no progression to ophthalmopathy during 18 months of follow-up. Hyperthyroidism patients were newly diagnosed, with disease duration under 2 months, and aged 18 to 65 years. Patients with uncontrolled infections, other autoimmune diseases, pregnancy or lactation were excluded. Clinical symptoms, serum thyroxine and TRAb, thyroid ultrasound, and orbital computed tomography formed the basis for the diagnoses. PBMCs were isolated from about 9 ml of fresh peripheral blood by Ficoll-Paque density gradient centrifugation. Total RNA was extracted using Trizol reagent, and RNA quality was assessed on an Agilent 2100 Bioanalyzer. TCR beta CDR3 regions were amplified from RNA transcripts. A first-round RT-PCR of the TCR CDR3 used the HTBI primer set with the Qiagen OneStep RT-PCR kit. A second multiplex PCR round built the libraries, followed by size selection and purification. Paired-end sequencing of the libraries was performed with 100 bp reads on an Illumina HiSeq2000. Per the source publication's procedure: SOAPnuke was used to process the raw data, throwing out any read that contained adapters or uncalled bases, had a mean Phred below 15, or lacked an exact constant-primer or identifier match. COPE v1.2.5 was used to merge the high-quality paired reads, and each unique nucleotide sequence was defined as a clonotype. Clonotypes were aligned to IMGT TRBV, TRBD and TRBJ reference segments using MiTCR v1.1. Analysis was restricted to V-J combinations with a frequency above 0.0001, which covered approximately 99% of repertoires. A TCS score was defined as the ratio between F50 (clonal expansion) and ExV (chaos), using BLOSUM62-based TCRdist between CDR3 peptides within each V-J. Welch's t-statistics and random forest reduced approximately 520 V-J features to under 15, which were used in a naive Bayes classifier (R e1071). Using fastp trimming at Q25 and MiXCR clonotype assembly, TCRdb reanalyzed the public sequencing data and kept in-frame beta chains. All rows with the same CDR3 protein become a single entry with the most common DNA and genes. In this record, the V and J calls reflect TCRdb's handling and not the investigators' own analysis. In all, the sample holds 350,000 or so distinct CDR3 sequences, and 21% of those were seen once. Roughly 52% of the sample lies in the top ten.

The CDR3 has 15 amino acids, counting the end cysteine and phenylalanine. Here the CDR3 DNA is all that survives: 45 bases in frame from base 1. From V the trimming removes 7 bases and from J it removes 8 bases, while the gene matches leave 14 bases of the junction unaccounted for. The chain links TRBV12-3 or TRBV12-4 with TRBJ1-1; 9 bases in the junction line up with TRBD1. Sequencing was performed on blood. The TCR was taken from a woman aged 45-65 years with Graves' hyperthyroidism. The CDR3 protein: CASTNHRGRGGEAFF. The nucleotides are TGTGCCAGCACTAACCACAGGGGGCGAGGTGGAGAAGCTTTCTTT.